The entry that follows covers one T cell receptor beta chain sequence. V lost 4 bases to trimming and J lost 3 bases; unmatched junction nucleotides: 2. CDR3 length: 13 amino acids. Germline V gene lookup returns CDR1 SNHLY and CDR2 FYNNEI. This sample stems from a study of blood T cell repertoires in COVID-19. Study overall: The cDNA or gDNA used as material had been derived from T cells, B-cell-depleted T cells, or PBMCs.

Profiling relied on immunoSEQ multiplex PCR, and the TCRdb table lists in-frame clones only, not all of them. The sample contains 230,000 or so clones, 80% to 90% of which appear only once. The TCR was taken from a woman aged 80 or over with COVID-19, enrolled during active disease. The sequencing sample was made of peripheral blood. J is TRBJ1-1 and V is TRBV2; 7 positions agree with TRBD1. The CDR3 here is CASSGTGDTEAFF. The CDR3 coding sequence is TGTGCCAGCAGTGGTACAGGGGACACTGAAGCTTTCTTT.